The present entry profiles one T cell receptor (beta chain) with its context. In its sample, this clonotype was seen many times. The antigen this receptor binds is unknown. No base qualities exist here, and no much larger clone lies one base off it. This entry comes from a study of regulatory T cells in long-lasting Graves disease (dated by TCRdb to the early 2020s). A note on the overall study: Newly diagnosed Graves' disease patients had taken antithyroid drugs for less than 3 months. TCR sequencing covered roughly 13 persistent and around 20 newly diagnosed Graves' disease patients, around 33 samples in total. Peripheral blood TCR sequencing and RNA sequencing compared persistent Graves' disease patients with newly diagnosed Graves' disease patients. The study took place in China and was registered as a clinical trial.

The study at large found these results: Only the TCR beta chain was sequenced and analyzed. Because the primary lesion, thyroid tissue, could not be accessed, the study looked at peripheral blood alone. Patients with persistent disease shared more public clonotypes (around 2,500) than newly diagnosed patients did (966). Compared with newly diagnosed patients, patients with persistent Graves' disease had lower TCR Shannon entropy and fewer highly expanded clones, which suggests clonal expansion. Preferential use of TRBV28, TRBJ1-2 and TRBJ2-5 was observed in persistent disease, whereas TRBV20-1 and TRBJ2-1 were favored in newly diagnosed disease. As a limitation, the authors acknowledged that the small sample size may reduce accuracy.

V was cut back by 5 bases and J by 2 bases, leaving a gap of 8 bases between them. Inclusive of the bounding cysteine and phenylalanine, the CDR3 is 13 residues long. Only CDR3 DNA is held: 39 bases, read in frame from base 1. CDR1 and CDR2, looked up from the germline V gene, are SGHTA and FQGTGA. This specimen's time point label, interpreted: newly diagnosed GD, antithyroid drugs for less than 3 months. RNA was extracted from PBMCs in TRIzol for both TCR sequencing and RNA sequencing. The diagnosis of Graves' disease followed American Thyroid Association guidelines. Patients were recruited from an endocrinology department in Xi'an, China. From each patient, around 9 milliliters of peripheral blood was collected into an EDTA anticoagulant tube. PBMCs were isolated by Ficoll Paque Plus density gradient separation without further T cell sorting. RNA quality was checked with an Agilent 2100 Bioanalyzer and agarose gel, and concentration with a NanoDrop 2000.

Library generation was performed with multiplex PCR. Sequencing took place on an Illumina HiSeq 4000. CDR3 regions were amplified by Arm-PCR with iRepertoire HTBI primers to construct TCR beta libraries. PCR products were gel purified before sequencing. On the authors' methods: Gene usage analysis of CDR3 amino acid clonotypes relied on the roughly 67 TRBV and 14 TRBJ segments identified across samples. COPE and FqMerger were used to merge the filtered high-quality paired reads into contigs. BLAST was used to align contigs to IMGT TRBV, TRBD and TRBJ reference genes, and CDR3 was defined according to IMGT. Clonotypes above 0.1% frequency were classified as highly expanded clones. Shannon entropy served as the measure of repertoire diversity, while the Gini coefficient captured V-J evenness. Clonotypes shared by more than one individual were considered public. The public reads were quality trimmed at Q25 with fastp and then assembled into clones with MiXCR by TCRdb, keeping productive beta chains. A single entry per CDR3 protein holds the most common genes and DNA from its merged rows. TCRdb, not the original authors, processed these V and J calls. This sample is represented by roughly 410,000 distinct CDR3 sequences; roughly 15% of them were singletons. Of the sample, approximately 7.6% falls within the top ten clones.

These data also featured in a second study, about T cells in Graves' hyperthyroidism and ophthalmopathy. The second paper further reports: Graves' hyperthyroidism was defined as stable when no progression to ophthalmopathy occurred over 18 months of follow-up. Hyperthyroidism patients were newly diagnosed, with disease duration under 2 months, and aged 18 to 65 years. Patients with uncontrolled infections, other autoimmune diseases, pregnancy or lactation were excluded. Clinical symptoms, serum thyroxine and TRAb, thyroid ultrasound, and orbital computed tomography formed the basis for the diagnoses. A first-round RT-PCR of the TCR CDR3 used the HTBI primer set with the Qiagen OneStep RT-PCR kit. Most expanded thyroid clonotypes (frequency above 0.001) were also detected in blood, suggesting blood repertoires may reflect thyroid immune responses. In cross-validation, a model built on a 13 V-J signature told ophthalmopathy apart from stable hyperthyroidism with 85% to 90% sensitivity and roughly 82% specificity, and in testing the same model reached 80%/75%. In validation, the model predicted progression to ophthalmopathy with 60% to 71% sensitivity and approximately 72% specificity, a median of about six months before onset. To identify distinguishing TCR V-J signatures, a discovery cohort of about 95 patients was used, comprising some 43 with Graves' ophthalmopathy and approximately 57 with stable Graves' hyperthyroidism. An independent validation cohort of fewer than 20 hyperthyroidism patients and more than 15 patients who later progressed to ophthalmopathy tested prospective prediction of ophthalmopathy. For training and testing, the 100 patients in the discovery cohort were randomly divided in a 7:3 ratio. In addition, the study compared T-cell repertoires in thyroid tissue and in blood from over 5 Graves' hyperthyroidism patients. Following sampling, methimazole starting at 30 mg daily was given to hyperthyroidism patients, and high-dose intravenous methylprednisolone was given to ophthalmopathy patients. The libraries were constructed in a second round of multiplex PCR and then size-selected and purified. Sequencing of the libraries was done on an Illumina HiSeq2000 using paired-end 100 bp reads. SOAPnuke was used to process the raw data, throwing out any read that contained adapters or uncalled bases, had a mean Phred below 15, or lacked an exact constant-primer or identifier match. COPE v1.2.5 was used to merge high-quality paired reads, and clonotypes were defined as unique nucleotide sequences. MiTCR v1.1 was used to align the clonotypes against IMGT TRBV, TRBD and TRBJ reference segments. Analysis was restricted to V-J combinations with a frequency above 0.0001, which covered roughly 99% of repertoires. A TCS score was defined as the ratio of F50 (clonal expansion) to E x V (chaos), with BLOSUM62-based TCRdist applied between CDR3 peptides within each V-J. Welch's t-statistics and random forest reduced around 510 V-J features to 13, which were used in a naive Bayes classifier (R e1071). Sample size was not statistically predetermined, and blinding of investigators to group allocation was not performed. The paper describes TCR Vbeta CDR3 sequencing of 140 or so peripheral blood samples, made up of 40 to 45 ophthalmopathy patients, 70 to 75 hyperthyroidism patients and roughly 17 progressor patients.

The sequences come from peripheral blood mononuclear cells (PBMCs), collected at new diagnosis, from a patient treated with antithyroid drugs. The chain is assembled from TRBV7-3 and TRBJ2-3; the D gene identity is not certain. This sequence originates from a woman aged 35 to 49 with Graves disease. Donor details come from another sample of the same person, matched by shared clones. The nucleotide sequence is TGTGCCAGCAGCACGACCTTCACAGATACGCAGTATTTT. This gives the protein CASSTTFTDTQYF.